A selection of T cell receptor beta chains follows, all from one sample in a study of siplizumab effects on memory and regulatory T cells. The table came from immunoSEQ multiplex PCR; TCRdb's copy has only in-frame clones and leaves some out. The profile shows about 52,000 clones, 95% to 97% of them singletons. The sample comprised naive CD4+ T cells sorted from blood. The receptors originated from a human donor in good health. CDR3s include the opening cysteine and the closing phenylalanine or tryptophan. D genes are given only for firm matches. Only some rows state a clone size, as once, few, many or a class for expanded clones.

clone size,D gene,J gene,CDR3 length,V gene,CDR3 DNA,CDR3 protein
NA,NA,TRBJ2-7,13,TRBV7-2,TGTGCCAGCAGCTTAGGACAGCCCTACGAGCAGTACTTC,CASSLGQPYEQYF
NA,NA,TRBJ2-3,13,TRBV6-1,TGTGCCAGCAGTTCCCGGCGGGGAGATACGCAGTATTTT,CASSSRRGDTQYF
NA,NA,TRBJ1-1,15,TRBV5-1,TGCGCCAGCAGCATAGCCGGGACGGCGAACACTGAAGCTTTCTTT,CASSIAGTANTEAFF
NA,NA,TRBJ2-4,19,TRBV6-1,TGTGCCAGCAGTGAGTATGTCCGCCGGAACCCCTTAGCCAAAAACATTCAGTACTTC,CASSEYVRRNPLAKNIQYF
NA,TRBD2,TRBJ2-5,16,TRBV6-1,TGTGCCAGCAGTGAATCGGGAGGGAGGGGCCAAGAGACCCAGTACTTC,CASSESGGRGQETQYF
NA,NA,TRBJ2-5,15,TRBV29-1,TGCAGCGTTGAAGGGTGGAGGGAGGCCCAAGAGACCCAGTACTTC,CSVEGWREAQETQYF
NA,NA,TRBJ1-4,16,TRBV6-6,TGTGCCAGCAGTTACTCCTTGGGGGGGAGGCGGGAAAAACTGTTTTTT,CASSYSLGGRREKLFF
NA,TRBD2,TRBJ2-1,14,TRBV7-3,TGTGCCAGCAGTGGACTAGCGGGAGACAATGAGCAGTTCTTC,CASSGLAGDNEQFF
NA,NA,TRBJ2-7,16,TRBV7-3,TGTGCCAGCAGCTTAAGTCTTACAGCAAACTCCTACGAGCAGTACTTC,CASSLSLTANSYEQYF
NA,NA,TRBJ2-3,12,TRBV30,TGTGCCTGGAGCAGGGGAAGAGATACGCAGTATTTT,CAWSRGRDTQYF
once,TRBD2,TRBJ2-7,15,TRBV7-6,TGTGCCAGCAGCTCCCCCTCCGCGGGAGGCCACGAGCAGTACTTC,CASSSPSAGGHEQYF
NA,NA,TRBJ1-6,15,TRBV6-5,TGTGCCAGCAGCGGTCAGGGGCTCTATAATTCACCCCTCCACTTT,CASSGQGLYNSPLHF
NA,NA,TRBJ1-6,16,TRBV28,TGTGCCAGCAGTTTACCCAGGCCGCAGGGTGATTCACCCCTCCACTTT,CASSLPRPQGDSPLHF
once,NA,TRBJ2-2,14,TRBV6-5,TGTGCCAGCAGCCGTGGACAGAACACCGGGGAGCTGTTTTTT,CASSRGQNTGELFF
NA,NA,TRBJ1-1,15,TRBV7-8,TGTGCCAGCAGCCACCGACGGAGCCGGAACACTGAAGCTTTCTTT,CASSHRRSRNTEAFF
NA,NA,TRBJ2-1,14,TRBV5-1,TGCGCCAGCAGCTTGAGGACCCTAGACAATGAGCAGTTCTTC,CASSLRTLDNEQFF
NA,NA,TRBJ2-1,16,TRBV2,TGTGCCAGCAGGGGAACTAGAATTTCATCGGGCGATGAGCAGTTCTTC,CASRGTRISSGDEQFF
NA,TRBD1,TRBJ2-2,16,TRBV9,TGTGCCAGCAGCGTAGGGACAGGGGTTGGCACCGGGGAGCTGTTTTTT,CASSVGTGVGTGELFF
NA,NA,TRBJ1-3,11,TRBV28,TGTGCCAGCAGTTACGGAAACACCATATATTTT,CASSYGNTIYF
NA,TRBD1,TRBJ2-7,13,TRBV9,TGTGCCAGCAGCGTAGACAGGGGGGACGAGCAGTACTTC,CASSVDRGDEQYF